This is a list of T cell receptor beta chains from one sample in a study of blood T cell repertoires in COVID-19. Profiling relied on immunoSEQ multiplex PCR, and the TCRdb table lists in-frame clones only, not all of them. Of about 410,000 clones detected, over 75% appear once; the ten largest clones hold 1.5% to 1.8%. Material for sequencing was peripheral blood. These receptor sequences come from a woman between 40 and 55 years old with COVID-19, enrolled during active disease. CDR3s include the opening cysteine and the closing phenylalanine or tryptophan. Each record gives: J gene, clone size, CDR3 length, D gene, V gene, CDR3 DNA, CDR3 protein. D genes are given only for firm matches. Size is omitted from some rows. Given values are once, few, many or a class for expanded clones.

TRBJ2-2,.,16,TRBD1,TRBV11-3,TGTGCCAGCAGCTTCGGACAGGGGGATAACACCGGGGAGCTGTTTTTT,CASSFGQGDNTGELFF
TRBJ1-2,.,11,.,TRBV30,TGTGCCTGGTCCGGGACATATGGCTACACCTTC,CAWSGTYGYTF
TRBJ1-5,.,17,.,TRBV28,TGTGCCAGCAGTCCAACCCGGGACATCGTACGCAATCAGCCCCAGCATTTT,CASSPTRDIVRNQPQHF
TRBJ1-2,.,12,.,TRBV29-1,TGCAGCGTTGGGAAAGGGGTGGCCGGCTACACCTTC,CSVGKGVAGYTF
TRBJ2-3,.,11,.,TRBV29-1,TGCAGCGCCAGACAGGCAGATACGCAGTATTTT,CSARQADTQYF
TRBJ2-7,.,14,TRBD1,TRBV5-5,TGTGCCAGCAGCTTGGCCGACAGGGGCTACGAGCAGTACTTC,CASSLADRGYEQYF
TRBJ2-3,.,16,.,TRBV7-8,TGTGCCAGCACCATGAGGGGGGGGGCCCGCACAGATACGCAGTATTTT,CASTMRGGARTDTQYF
TRBJ1-5,few,12,.,TRBV19,TGTGCCACTGGGCCGGCGGGTCAGCCCCAGCATTTT,CATGPAGQPQHF
TRBJ1-6,many,14,TRBD1,TRBV15,TGTGCCACCAGCCGGGACAGGGAAAATTCACCCCTCCACTTT,CATSRDRENSPLHF
TRBJ1-2,.,17,.,TRBV5-1,TGCGCCAGCAGAGGGGCCGGCAGCGCAAGCTGGCGCTATGGCTACACCTTC,CASRGAGSASWRYGYTF
TRBJ1-5,.,13,.,TRBV18,TGTGCCAGCTCGCCTATAGCCAATCAGCCCCAGCATTTT,CASSPIANQPQHF
TRBJ2-5,.,14,TRBD1,TRBV9,TGTGCCAGCAGCCCGGAGGACAGGGAAGAGACCCAGTACTTC,CASSPEDREETQYF
TRBJ1-5,.,12,.,TRBV19,TGTGCCAGTGGACACGAAGGCCTACCCCAGCATTTT,CASGHEGLPQHF
TRBJ1-1,.,14,.,TRBV9,TGTGCCAGCAGCGTAGCAGGTATGAACACTGAAGCTTTCTTT,CASSVAGMNTEAFF
TRBJ1-1,few,18,TRBD1,TRBV28,TGTGCCAGCAGTGCCGGGACAGGGTGGTTTGTCATGAACACTGAAGCTTTCTTT,CASSAGTGWFVMNTEAFF
TRBJ1-1,.,13,.,TRBV7-8,TGTGCCAGCAGCTTCCGCGAGAATTCTGAAGCTTTCTTT,CASSFRENSEAFF